This T cell receptor beta chain was identified in a study of blood T cell repertoires in COVID-19. Study as a whole: Samples representing acute and convalescent COVID-19 were sourced from the United States, Italy and Spain. PBMCs, B-cell-depleted T cells, or T cells were the source of the cDNA or gDNA that made up the material.

CDR3 size: 18 residues. The germline gives CDR1 SGHRS, CDR2 YFSETQ. The V end lost 1 base, the J end lost 0 bases, and 19 bases lay between the germline ends. Membership in each cohort depended on participant-reported clinical history. Authors' processing steps: Estimation of nucleated cell counts was performed using reference gene primer amplification. The repertoire was sequenced with immunoSEQ multiplex PCR; TCRdb's copy has only in-frame clones and lacks some. That table supplies the V and J calls and clone size; D and trimming were determined from the DNA. The data show about 260,000 clones, more than 70% seen once.

The chain links TRBV5-1 to TRBJ2-5; D may be TRBD2 (7 bases). This clonotype was obtained from a woman aged 40-49 years with acute COVID-19. Input material: PBMCs or T cells enriched from blood (not recorded which). The CDR3 protein is CASSLRGDYSGYQETQYF. The CDR3 nucleotides read TGCGCCAGCAGCTTGAGGGGGGACTACTCGGGGTACCAAGAGACCCAGTACTTC.